The clone carrying this T cell receptor (beta chain) was seen a few times. Its antigen is unknown. This sample stems from a study of beta chain features in type 1 diabetes. Points from the study as a whole: TCRB CDR3 length was moderately but significantly reduced in all four CD4+ subsets of Type 1 diabetes patients. Insertions were fewer and deletions more numerous at VDJ junctions in type 1 diabetes patients.

The single heparinised draw taken from each donor contained around 120 mL of blood on average. Stem cell-like memory, regulatory, central memory and naive CD4+ cells were sorted via CD45RO/CCR7/CD25/CD127/CD95/CD27. Of the isolated RNA, all was reverse transcribed, and so the sequenced material was expressed TCRB transcripts. Naive, central memory and regulatory T cell samples came to a mean of approximately 3.3 million reads. The assay was immunoSEQ multiplex PCR, and TCRdb's table has in-frame clones only and misses some. The sample yields about 180,000 clones, about 7.9% seen once. The V gene lost 5 bases and the J gene lost 3 bases, with 13 bases spanning the gap. Germline CDR1 is SGHAT and CDR2 is FQNNGV. This CDR3 contains 14 residues.

The origin of this receptor is a man younger than 30 with type 1 diabetes. The sequencing sample was made of central memory CD4+ T cells from blood. J is TRBJ1-2 and V is TRBV11-2; D unclear. The CDR3 spells CASSPDNGDYGYTF. The CDR3 nucleotides are TGTGCCAGCAGCCCTGACAACGGTGACTATGGCTACACCTTC.